The 27 T cell receptor beta chains below come from one sample, sequenced in a study of type 1 regulatory T cells (dated by TCRdb to about 2021). These receptors lack a known antigen. Instrument on record: Illumina MiSeq. TCRdb trimmed public reads at Q25 via fastp, called clones via MiXCR and kept in-frame beta chains. When rows share a CDR3 protein, they turn into one entry using the most common DNA and genes. The sample table shows about 62,000 distinct CDR3 sequences, and 60% to 65% are seen once. The ten largest clones take up about 2% of the sample. Sequences were obtained from cultured non-Tr1 T cells, either the whole culture or a sorted T cell fraction (not recorded which). Reading the label with the study, this specimen's cell subset or site is: non-Tr1 population from the T-allo10 product. Receptor source: a human donor in good health.

This chain joins TRBV2 and TRBJ2-1, with 7 bases matching TRBD2. CDR3 length: 15 amino acids. V was clipped by 6 bases and J by 7 bases; unmatched bases: 12. Germline values: CDR1 SNHLY, CDR2 FYNNEI. The CDR3 region has the DNA TGTGCCAGCAGGATATCAGCGGGATTGGGGAATGAGCAGTTCTTC. The encoded protein is CASRISAGLGNEQFF.

In its sample, this clonotype was seen a few times. V is TRBV7-9 and J is TRBJ2-5; D is uncertain. CDR1 is SEHNR and CDR2 is FQNEAQ in the germline V gene (reference sequence). The V gene lost 0 bases and the J gene lost 2 bases, with 10 bases spanning the gap. The CDR3 length is 15 residues. The CDR3 DNA is TGTGCCAGCAGCTTAGCGTCCCTAACACAAGAGACCCAGTACTTC. Translated, it gives CASSLASLTQETQYF.

In its sample, this clonotype was seen a few times. The V gene is TRBV7-8, the J gene TRBJ2-7; 7 bases fit TRBD2. Germline values: CDR1 SGHVS, CDR2 FQNEAQ. Trimming at V came to 5 bases and at J to 2 bases, leaving 9 bases not matched to a gene. This CDR3 contains 15 residues. The CDR3 here is CASSRGTTETYEQYF. The CDR3 coding sequence is TGTGCCAGCAGCAGAGGGACTACTGAAACCTACGAGCAGTACTTC.

The J gene is TRBJ1-6, the V gene TRBV28; D gene uncertain. The germline CDR1 and CDR2 sequences are MDHEN and SYDVKM. Trimming left V 4 bases short and J 0 bases short, with 13 bases between. The CDR3 length is 17 residues. The CDR3 is CASSSRASGSYNSPLHF. For the CDR3, the DNA is TGTGCCAGCAGTTCCCGGGCCTCAGGCTCCTATAATTCACCCCTCCACTTT.

The chain combines TRBV6-2 or TRBV6-3 with TRBJ2-1; the D gene could be TRBD1 or TRBD2 (5 bases each). The germline CDR1 and CDR2 sequences are MNHEY and SVGEGT. The V end was cut by 0 bases, the J end by 7 bases, with 13 bases between. This CDR3 is 15 amino acids long. The CDR3 nucleotides are TGTGCCAGCAGTTACTCAATCGGGACCCGGAATGAGCAGTTCTTC. Translated, it gives CASSYSIGTRNEQFF.

The J gene is TRBJ2-3, the V gene TRBV7-2; no definite D call. Germline assignment: CDR1 SGHTA and CDR2 FQGNSA. The CDR3 is 16 amino acids. Trimming pared 1 base from V and 2 bases from J, leaving 13 bases between. The chain's CDR3 is CASSLVRGGNTDTQYF. The DNA of the CDR3 is TGTGCCAGCAGCTTAGTACGTGGCGGAAACACAGATACGCAGTATTTT. Variable domain in full (rest from reference TRBV7-2 and TRBJ2-3): GAGVSQSPSNKVTEKGKDVELRCDPISGHTALYWYRQSLGQGLEFLIYFQGNSAPDKSGLPSDRFSAERTGGSVSTLTIQRTQQEDSAVYLCASSLVRGGNTDTQYFGPGTRLTVL.

This chain links TRBV27 with TRBJ2-5; maybe TRBD2 (5 bases). The V gene lost 3 bases and the J gene lost 4 bases, with 9 bases spanning the gap. The CDR3 spans 13 residues. The germline V gene has CDR1 MNHEY and CDR2 SMNVEV (reference sequence). The CDR3 bases are TGTGCCAGCAGTTTCGAGGGTGGAGAGACCCAGTACTTC. Its protein product is CASSFEGGETQYF.

The rearrangement joins TRBV24-1 to TRBJ2-1, with 12 bases fitting TRBD2. J lost 6 bases, V lost 2 bases, and 10 bases had no gene match. Germline V gene data show CDR1 as KGHDR and CDR2 as SFDVKD. CDR3 length: 18 residues. The CDR3 reads CATSDSSPTSGRINEQFF. CDR3 sequence (DNA): TGTGCCACCAGTGATTCCTCCCCGACTAGCGGGAGAATCAATGAGCAGTTCTTC.

This clonotype appeared once. The J gene is TRBJ2-3, the V gene TRBV18; D remains ambiguous. CDR1 is KGHSH, CDR2 LQKENI, per germline. V was shortened by 6 bases and J by 0 bases, with 4 bases between the two germline ends. This CDR3 contains 12 residues. The CDR3 DNA reads as TGTGCCAGCTCGGCAAGCACAGATACGCAGTATTTT. Encoded protein: CASSASTDTQYF. Combining the CDR3 with reference TRBV18 and TRBJ2-3 gives the whole variable domain NAGVMQNPRHLVRRRGQEARLRCSPMKGHSHVYWYRQLPEEGLKFMVYLQKENIIDESGMPKERFSAEFPKEGPSILRIQQVVRGDSAAYFCASSASTDTQYFGPGTRLTVL.

This clonotype was seen a few times. This chain uses TRBV3-1 with TRBJ1-1; D unclear. The V end was cut by 2 bases, the J end by 0 bases, with 7 bases between. CDR3 size: 14 residues. Germline V gene sequence: CDR1 LGHDT, CDR2 YNNKEL (reference sequence). CDR3 coding DNA: TGTGCCAGCAGCCAATCAGAGTTGAACACTGAAGCTTTCTTT. The encoded protein is CASSQSELNTEAFF.

The chain recombines TRBV27 with TRBJ2-5; perhaps TRBD1 as D (6 bases). CDR3 size: 14 residues. The V end lost 2 bases, the J end lost 2 bases, and 9 bases lay between the germline ends. CDR1 and CDR2 (germline): MNHEY, SMNVEV (reference sequence). CDR3 DNA: TGTGCCAGCAGTTTAGACGGACAGCAAGAGACCCAGTACTTC. It codes for CASSLDGQQETQYF.

V usage is TRBV12-3 or TRBV12-4 and J usage is TRBJ1-2; D is possibly TRBD1 (6 bases). This CDR3 has 16 residues. V was shortened by 2 bases and J by 7 bases, with 20 bases between the two germline ends. CDR3 amino acids: CASSLWVGGAVGGYTF. CDR3 bases: TGTGCCAGCAGTTTATGGGTAGGGGGGGCTGTTGGTGGCTACACCTTC.

The J gene is TRBJ1-1, the V gene TRBV6-1; D may be TRBD1 (5 bases). Germline CDR1 and CDR2: MNHNS and SASEGT. The CDR3 extends over 15 amino acids. Trimming removed 7 bases at V and 0 bases at J, with 15 bases between. The CDR3, as DNA: TGTGCCAGCATTTCGCAGGGAGACATGAACACTGAAGCTTTCTTT. Residues: CASISQGDMNTEAFF.

This clonotype showed up just a few times. V is TRBV2 and J is TRBJ1-1; D uncertain. CDR3 size: 15 residues. Germline-derived CDR1 and CDR2 are SNHLY and FYNNEI. Trimming pared 1 base from V and 1 base from J, leaving 10 bases between. This chain's CDR3 is CASSEGVGPNTEAFF. CDR3 DNA sequence: TGTGCCAGCAGTGAAGGGGTTGGACCGAACACTGAAGCTTTCTTT. Supplemented by reference TRBV2 and TRBJ1-1, the full variable domain reads EPEVTQTPSHQVTQMGQEVILRCVPISNHLYFYWYRQILGQKVEFLVSFYNNEISEKSEIFDDQFSVERPDGSNFTLKIRSTKLEDSAMYFCASSEGVGPNTEAFFGQGTRLTVV.

This clonotype has more than one count but fewer than ten. The chain links TRBV7-2 to TRBJ1-1, with D possibly matching TRBD1 (6 bases). Germline V gene lookup returns CDR1 SGHTA and CDR2 FQGNSA. V lost 3 bases and J 6 bases, leaving 8 bases between the germline ends. The CDR3 totals 12 residues. The CDR3 is CASSFYRAEAFF. CDR3 DNA: TGTGCCAGCAGCTTCTACAGGGCTGAAGCTTTCTTT.

CDR3 in DNA: TGTGCCAGCAGTTATGGGGGATATGGCTACACCTTC. Encoded protein: CASSYGGYGYTF. The rearrangement links TRBV6-2 or TRBV6-3 to TRBJ1-2; possibly TRBD1 for D (5 bases). The CDR3 has 12 amino acids. Germline lookup yields CDR1 MNHEY and CDR2 SVGEGT. Trimming took off 3 bases at V and 5 bases at J, with 7 bases between the two ends.

CDR3 DNA: TGCAGTGCTTGGGGGACTAGCGGGAATCGGTTCTTC. The encoded protein is CSAWGTSGNRFF. V is TRBV20-1 and J is TRBJ2-1; 13 bases are shared with TRBD2. The CDR3 covers 12 residues. Germline CDR1 reads DFQATT; CDR2 reads SNEGSKA (reference sequence). V dropped 5 bases and J dropped 15; count of bases not matched to a gene: 7.

The V and J genes are TRBV7-2 and TRBJ2-5; D uncertain. V was trimmed by 1 base and J by 5 bases, leaving 11 bases between them. The germline gives CDR1 SGHTA, CDR2 FQGNSA. The CDR3 spans 14 residues. The CDR3 DNA reads TGTGCCAGCAGCTTAGTGGCCAGCACGGAGACCCAGTACTTC. This gives the protein CASSLVASTETQYF.

The rearrangement uses TRBV7-2 and TRBJ1-2, with D perhaps matching TRBD1 (5 bases). Germline assignment: CDR1 SGHTA and CDR2 FQGNSA. With 2 bases removed from V and 4 bases from J, the gap between germline ends came to 14 bases. The CDR3 runs to 15 residues. In nucleotides, the CDR3 is TGTGCCAGCAGCTTACTGGTGGGACTGGTCTATGGCTACACCTTC. It encodes CASSLLVGLVYGYTF.

The table lists this clonotype with a few counts. The chain joins TRBV12-3 or TRBV12-4 to TRBJ1-5, with a possible D match to TRBD1 (5 bases). The CDR3 sequence is 15 residues long. The V gene lost 5 bases and the J gene lost 7 bases, with 18 bases spanning the gap. For the CDR3, the DNA is TGTGCCAGCAGTCGAGGTCCCGGGGGTGTGCAGCCCCAGCATTTT. It encodes CASSRGPGGVQPQHF.

Concerning this clonotype itself: Its ends do not fully match the called genes, so a read error is possible. The V gene is TRBV3-1, the J gene TRBJ2-2, with 7 bases fitting TRBD2. This CDR3 is built from 14 residues. Germline lookup yields CDR1 LGHDT and CDR2 YNNKEL (reference sequence). The CDR3 nucleotides are TGTGCCAACAGCAATCTAGCGGACACCGGGGAGCTGTTTTTT. This encodes CANSNLADTGELFF.

The chain employs TRBV7-9 and TRBJ1-6; possible D gene TRBD1, 5 bases. V dropped 2 bases and J dropped 10 bases, with 9 bases sitting between them. The CDR3 contains 13 residues. Germline CDR1 and CDR2: SEHNR and FQNEAQ (reference sequence). CDR3 protein: CASSLRGESPLHF. CDR3 in DNA: TGTGCCAGCAGCTTAAGGGGAGAATCACCCCTCCACTTT.

This clonotype was seen once. The chain employs TRBV21-1 and TRBJ2-7. TRBV21-1 is flagged as a pseudogene. CDR3 length: 12 amino acids. The CDR3 here is CASSKVLDEQYF. DNA of the CDR3: TGTGCCAGCAGCAAAGTTTTGGACGAGCAGTACTTC.

The V gene is TRBV20-1, the J gene TRBJ2-2; a weak D match, TRBD2 (5 bases). The CDR3 totals 12 residues. V was shortened by 4 bases and J by 6 bases, with 9 bases between the two germline ends. Germline V gene lookup returns CDR1 DFQATT and CDR2 SNEGSKA (reference sequence). The CDR3 DNA reads TGCAGTGCTAAAGGGAGATCCGGGGAGCTGTTTTTT. This encodes CSAKGRSGELFF.

This clonotype was recorded a few times. The J gene is TRBJ2-1, the V gene TRBV5-1; 12 bases are a match to TRBD2. Germline V gene lookup returns CDR1 SGHRS and CDR2 YFSETQ. This CDR3 is built from 16 residues. V trimming: 0 bases; J trimming: 7 bases; junction bases outside the gene matches: 5. CDR3 sequence: CASSLGGTSGQNEQFF. The CDR3, as DNA: TGCGCCAGCAGCTTGGGCGGGACTAGCGGGCAGAATGAGCAGTTCTTC. The variable domain in full, with the rest retrieved from reference TRBV5-1 and TRBJ2-1, is KAGVTQTPRYLIKTRGQQVTLSCSPISGHRSVSWYQQTPGQGLQFLFEYFSETQRNKGNFPGRFSGRQFSNSRSEMNVSTLELGDSALYLCASSLGGTSGQNEQFFGPGTRLTVL.

The rearrangement links TRBV10-2 to TRBJ2-3; unclear D gene. V gave up 5 bases and J gave up 3 bases, with 12 bases separating them. Germline V gives CDR1 WSHSY, CDR2 SAAADI. This CDR3 region has 14 residues. The CDR3 DNA reads TGCGCCAGCAGTCTTTCTAGGGCGACAGATACGCAGTATTTT. Encoded protein: CASSLSRATDTQYF.

The rearrangement links TRBV6-2 or TRBV6-3 to TRBJ1-5; a weak D match, TRBD1 (6 bases). Germline V gene lookup returns CDR1 MNHEY and CDR2 SVGEGT. This CDR3 has 15 amino acids. V lost 4 bases, J lost 2 bases, and 12 bases lay in between. The CDR3 coding sequence is TGTGCCAGCAGTTTACAGGGTTACGGCAATCAGCCCCAGCATTTT. As protein: CASSLQGYGNQPQHF.